This T cell receptor (beta chain) appears in the sequencing data of a study of T cell responses to AZD1222 COVID-19 vaccine. Overall study findings and caveats: Every sample of the repertoires postdated the peak T cell response. Among the donors, most were white British and more were female, and clonal diversity was possibly underestimated.

Some clones are missing from TCRdb's copy, which holds only in-frame ones; the method was immunoSEQ multiplex PCR. The data show 95,000 to 150,000 clones, roughly 84% seen once. Points on this clone: The target antigen is unknown.

The CDR3 totals 12 residues. Germline loops: CDR1 KGHSH, CDR2 LQKENI. Trimming stripped 2 bases from V and 5 bases from J, with 4 bases between. This sequence originates from an adult in good health. The rearrangement joins TRBV18 to TRBJ1-5; D is unresolved. Specimen: peripheral blood, collected on day 0 of AZD1222 vaccination. The CDR3 sequence: CASSPGDQPQHF. The CDR3 DNA follows: TGTGCCAGCTCACCAGGGGATCAGCCCCAGCATTTT.